This is a list of T cell receptor beta chains from one sample in a study of blood T cell repertoires in COVID-19. Data came from immunoSEQ multiplex PCR; TCRdb stores just in-frame clones and leaves some out. This sample has under 550,000 clones, with about 90% found just once. Input material: peripheral blood. The source of these receptors is a man aged 18 to 30 with COVID-19, enrolled during active disease. Both conserved end residues are part of each CDR3. The D gene is left open where the match is weak. Some rows have no size entry. The others give once, few or many, or a class for an expanded clone.

V gene	J gene	clone size	D gene	CDR3 protein	CDR3 DNA
TRBV5-6	TRBJ2-7	NA	NA	CASSWSQVLSYEQYF	TGTGCCAGCAGCTGGTCGCAGGTTCTCTCCTACGAGCAGTACTTC
TRBV28	TRBJ1-3	NA	TRBD1	CASSPPQTGDPGNTIYF	TGTGCCAGCAGTCCCCCTCAGACAGGGGATCCTGGAAACACCATATATTTT
TRBV5-1	TRBJ2-1	NA	TRBD2	CASSLPLLADYNEQFF	TGCGCCAGCAGCCTCCCTCTACTAGCGGACTACAATGAGCAGTTCTTC
TRBV11-2	TRBJ1-5	NA	TRBD1	CASSYDRGRSRYGNQPQHF	TGTGCCAGCAGCTACGACAGGGGACGGTCAAGGTACGGCAATCAGCCCCAGCATTTT
TRBV5-6	TRBJ2-1	NA	TRBD2	CASSPAGYNEQFF	TGTGCCAGCAGTCCAGCGGGGTACAATGAGCAGTTCTTC
TRBV13	TRBJ2-7	many	TRBD2	CASSLTSGGVREQYF	TGTGCCAGCAGCTTAACTAGCGGGGGGGTCAGAGAGCAGTACTTC
TRBV19	TRBJ2-5	NA	NA	CASSKTDQETQYF	TGTGCCAGTAGTAAGACAGACCAAGAGACCCAGTACTTC
TRBV29-1	TRBJ1-2	once	TRBD1	CSVGGTGTGYTF	TGCAGCGTTGGGGGGACAGGGACGGGCTACACCTTC
TRBV9	TRBJ2-1	once	NA	CASSVAGSYNEQFF	TGTGCCAGCAGCGTAGCGGGATCCTACAATGAGCAGTTCTTC
TRBV24-1	TRBJ2-1	NA	TRBD1	CATSDPGGASNEQFF	TGTGCCACCAGTGACCCAGGGGGCGCTTCCAATGAGCAGTTCTTC
TRBV10-2	TRBJ2-7	NA	TRBD2	CASSEQAGNYEQYF	TGCGCCAGCAGTGAGCAAGCGGGGAACTACGAGCAGTACTTC
TRBV29-1	TRBJ1-4	few	NA	CSVEPGRGEKLFF	TGCAGCGTTGAACCCGGGAGGGGCGAAAAACTGTTTTTT
TRBV27	TRBJ1-6	NA	NA	CASRATQGWNSPLHF	TGTGCCAGCAGGGCCACACAGGGTTGGAATTCACCCCTCCACTTT
TRBV5-4	TRBJ1-6	once	TRBD1	CASSSPGSGGRQAPLHF	TGTGCCAGCAGCTCCCCCGGCTCAGGGGGCCGTCAAGCACCCCTCCACTTT
TRBV18	TRBJ1-2	NA	TRBD1	CASSLKWTGNNGYTF	TGTGCCAGCTCACTGAAATGGACAGGGAATAATGGCTACACCTTC
TRBV7-9	TRBJ1-1	NA	NA	CASSRSYSTEAFF	TGTGCCAGCAGCCGATCATACAGCACTGAAGCTTTCTTT
TRBV6-5	TRBJ2-1	NA	TRBD2	CATASGAAYNEQFF	TGTGCCACCGCTAGCGGGGCAGCCTACAATGAGCAGTTCTTC
TRBV3-1/TRBV3-2	TRBJ2-1	NA	TRBD2	CASSQPGLVFPYNEQFF	TGTGCCAGCAGCCAGCCGGGACTAGTTTTTCCCTACAATGAGCAGTTCTTC
TRBV7-9	TRBJ1-1	once	TRBD1	CASSPGDRSIEAFF	TGTGCCAGCAGCCCTGGGGACAGATCGATTGAAGCTTTCTTT
TRBV27	TRBJ2-1	NA	NA	CASSRGNYNEQFF	TGTGCCAGCAGCCGCGGGAACTACAATGAGCAGTTCTTC
TRBV24-1	TRBJ2-3	once	TRBD2	CATSDWGGSNTDTQYF	TGTGCCACCAGTGATTGGGGAGGGTCTAACACAGATACGCAGTATTTT
TRBV7-8	TRBJ2-7	NA	NA	CASSFRDRGSYEQYF	TGTGCCAGCAGCTTCAGAGACCGGGGTTCCTACGAGCAGTACTTC
TRBV18	TRBJ2-7	NA	NA	CASSPGEAATYEQYF	TGTGCCAGCTCACCAGGGGAGGCCGCCACCTACGAGCAGTACTTC
TRBV6-2/TRBV6-3	TRBJ2-2	NA	NA	CASSYTGYTGELFF	TGTGCCAGCAGTTACACAGGGTATACCGGGGAGCTGTTTTTT
TRBV27	TRBJ2-7	NA	NA	CASSLNGFIRGTHSRVSYEQYF	TGTGCCAGCAGTTTGAACGGCTTTATACGGGGGACGCATTCAAGGGTCTCCTACGAGCAGTACTTC
TRBV7-2	TRBJ2-7	NA	TRBD2	CASSHWTSGQGEQYF	TGTGCCAGCAGCCACTGGACTAGCGGTCAGGGGGAGCAGTACTTC
TRBV9	TRBJ2-1	NA	TRBD2	CASSSTSGSSGEQFF	TGTGCCAGCAGCTCCACTAGCGGATCGAGCGGAGAGCAGTTCTTC
TRBV2	TRBJ2-4	NA	NA	CASSEALGVEKNIQYF	TGTGCCAGCAGTGAAGCGCTGGGAGTTGAGAAAAACATTCAGTACTTC
TRBV14	TRBJ2-7	NA	TRBD1	CASSQAPQGAEQYF	TGTGCCAGCAGCCAAGCCCCCCAGGGGGCCGAGCAGTACTTC
TRBV2	TRBJ2-1	NA	NA	CASRPQSEQFF	TGTGCCAGCAGGCCACAGAGTGAGCAGTTCTTC
TRBV7-9	TRBJ1-4	NA	TRBD1	CASSFGGQANEKLFF	TGTGCCAGCAGCTTTGGGGGACAGGCTAATGAAAAACTGTTTTTT
TRBV5-4	TRBJ2-7	once	TRBD1	CASSPGGTGWESF	TGTGCCAGCAGCCCCGGGGGGACAGGGTGGGAGAGCTTC
TRBV11-2	TRBJ1-3	NA	NA	CASSLEPRVAGNTIYF	TGTGCCAGCAGCTTAGAACCCCGGGTGGCCGGAAACACCATATATTTT
TRBV15	TRBJ2-1	NA	NA	CATSRSLTGISYNEQFF	TGTGCCACCAGCAGGAGTCTGACTGGAATCTCCTACAATGAGCAGTTCTTC
TRBV5-4	TRBJ1-2	NA	TRBD1	CASSSAAGGKSGYTF	TGTGCCAGCAGCTCCGCGGCAGGGGGGAAGTCTGGCTACACCTTC
TRBV5-4	TRBJ2-5	NA	TRBD2	CASSPGLAPRGETQYF	TGTGCCAGCAGCCCGGGACTAGCGCCACGCGGGGAGACCCAGTACTTC
TRBV5-1	TRBJ2-5	NA	TRBD2	CASSLGTRRETQYF	TGCGCCAGCAGCTTAGGGACTAGACGGGAGACCCAGTACTTC
TRBV19	TRBJ2-7	NA	TRBD1	CASSMSGTGSYEQYF	TGTGCCAGTAGTATGTCAGGGACAGGATCCTACGAGCAGTACTTC
TRBV5-1	TRBJ2-5	NA	TRBD2	CASSLDLGRAGRETQYF	TGCGCCAGCAGCTTGGATCTCGGGAGGGCCGGTCGGGAGACCCAGTACTTC
TRBV6-5	TRBJ2-2	NA	NA	CASMGRNTGELFF	TGTGCCAGCATGGGGAGGAACACCGGGGAGCTGTTTTTT
TRBV7-3	TRBJ2-3	NA	NA	CASSFLAGGADTQYF	TGTGCCAGCAGCTTCCTAGCAGGCGGAGCAGATACGCAGTATTTT
TRBV19	TRBJ1-4	once	NA	CASSMTGEKLFF	TGTGCCAGTAGTATGACGGGGGAAAAACTGTTTTTT
TRBV19	TRBJ2-7	NA	NA	CASRKGLGEQYF	TGTGCCAGTAGGAAAGGACTGGGCGAGCAGTACTTC
TRBV11-2	TRBJ2-1	NA	NA	CASSLGFSSYNEQFF	TGTGCCAGCAGCTTAGGCTTCAGCTCCTACAATGAGCAGTTCTTC
TRBV12-3/TRBV12-4	TRBJ2-7	NA	NA	CASSLDSYEQYF	TGTGCCAGCAGTTTAGACAGCTACGAGCAGTACTTC
TRBV6-5	TRBJ1-2	NA	NA	CASRAGRPRGYTF	TGTGCCAGCAGGGCCGGGAGACCTAGGGGCTACACCTTC
TRBV5-8	TRBJ1-4	NA	NA	CASSLDRVTTTNEKLFF	TGTGCCAGCAGCTTGGACAGGGTCACCACAACTAATGAAAAACTGTTTTTT